One and the same sample provided the 14 T cell receptor beta chains below, sequenced in a study of blood T cell repertoires in COVID-19. Generated by immunoSEQ multiplex PCR, the TCRdb table keeps only in-frame clones and is missing some. The sample lists about 150,000 clones, roughly 81% occurring once. The sequencing input was peripheral blood. The receptors originated from a human donor with acute or convalescent COVID-19. The donor label of this sample is uncertain.

The chain joins TRBV4-3 to TRBJ1-2; no clear D gene. The V end was cut by 1 base, the J end by 3 bases, with 15 bases between. The CDR3 has 16 residues. The germline gives CDR1 LGHNA, CDR2 YSLEER. The CDR3 is CASSQVITPLHYGYTF. The DNA of the CDR3 is TGCGCCAGCAGCCAAGTAATAACCCCCCTACACTATGGCTACACCTTC.

The rearrangement uses TRBV29-1 and TRBJ1-1; D is possibly TRBD1 (5 bases). Germline-derived CDR1 and CDR2 are SQVTM and ANQGSEA. Trimming pared 4 bases from V and 5 bases from J, leaving 14 bases between. This CDR3 has 13 residues. CDR3 sequence: CSVVEGRRTEAFF. CDR3 coding DNA: TGCAGCGTTGTGGAGGGACGTCGGACTGAAGCTTTCTTT.

This clone has only one observation. J is TRBJ1-4 and V is TRBV11-3; 8 bases line up with TRBD1. V shed 5 bases and J 1 base; nucleotides not matched to a gene: 12. The CDR3 contains 18 residues. CDR1 and CDR2 from the germline V gene are SGHNT and YENEEA. Written as DNA, the CDR3 is TGTGCCAGCAGCCCGTTGGGGCAGGGGGCCGTAACTAATGAAAAACTGTTTTTT. As protein: CASSPLGQGAVTNEKLFF.

V is TRBV14 and J is TRBJ1-1; D uncertain. CDR3 length: 14 amino acids. The ends were cut back, 1 base at V and 11 bases at J, with 17 bases in the middle. Per the germline V gene, CDR1 is SGHDN and CDR2 is FVKESK. The CDR3 DNA reads as TGTGCCAGCAGCCAAGCGGGAGTCGTCCGACGGGCTTTCTTT. It is translated as CASSQAGVVRRAFF. Based on the CDR3 plus reference TRBV14 and TRBJ1-1, the full variable domain is EAGVTQFPSHSVIEKGQTVTLRCDPISGHDNLYWYRRVMGKEIKFLLHFVKESKQDESGMPNNRFLAERTGGTYSTLKVQPAELEDSGVYFCASSQAGVVRRAFFGQGTRLTVV.

V usage is TRBV7-3 and J usage is TRBJ1-2, with 8 nucleotides matching TRBD1. Germline V gene data show CDR1 as SGHTA and CDR2 as FQGTGA. The CDR3 loop spans 14 amino acids. After removal of 5 bases from V and 1 base from J, the junction contained 3 bases not matched to a gene. CDR3 loop: CASSQTGVNYGYTF. CDR3 coding DNA: TGTGCCAGCAGCCAGACAGGGGTTAACTATGGCTACACCTTC.

The gene calls are TRBV6-5 and TRBJ1-5; a possible D gene is TRBD1 (5 bases). The ends were cut back, 6 bases at V and 6 bases at J, with 18 bases in the middle. CDR3 length equals 15 residues. The V gene's germline CDR1 is MNHEY and CDR2 SVGAGI. CDR3 sequence reads: CASSPGGIYFQPQHF. CDR3 nucleotide sequence: TGTGCCAGCAGCCCCGGGGGGATATATTTTCAGCCCCAGCATTTT.

The chain recombines TRBV4-3 with TRBJ2-5; TRBD1 agrees at 8 bases. Germline trimming cut 0 bases from V and 4 bases from J; bases unmatched to any gene: 13. CDR1 is LGHNA, CDR2 YSLEER, per germline. The length of the CDR3 is 18 residues. The CDR3 spells CASSQEGSPGGFGETQYF. The CDR3 nucleotides read TGCGCCAGCAGCCAAGAAGGTTCGCCAGGGGGCTTTGGAGAGACCCAGTACTTC.

This clone was detected once. The chain's CDR3 is CASRAVRRETQYF. The CDR3 DNA sequence: TGTGCCAGCAGAGCGGTGAGAAGAGAGACCCAGTACTTC. The chain recombines TRBV2 with TRBJ2-5; a possible D gene is TRBD2 (5 bases). This CDR3 spans 13 amino acids. In germline, CDR1 is SNHLY, CDR2 FYNNEI. The V end was cut by 6 bases, the J end by 4 bases, with 12 bases between.

The chain combines TRBV6-2 or TRBV6-3 with TRBJ1-5; D is ambiguous. The germline V gene has CDR1 MNHEY and CDR2 SVGEGT. This CDR3 comprises 13 residues. V was trimmed by 6 bases and J by 1 base, leaving 7 bases between them. The CDR3 here is CASSHSSNQPQHF. Written as DNA, the CDR3 is TGTGCCAGCAGCCATAGCAGCAATCAGCCCCAGCATTTT.

The genes are TRBV7-9 and TRBJ1-6; D perhaps matches TRBD1 (5 bases). The CDR3 is made up of 14 amino acids. Trimming took 5 bases from V and 7 from J, leaving 12 bases between them. CDR1 SEHNR and CDR2 FQNEAQ come from the germline V gene (reference sequence). CDR3 protein: CASSPLGGNSPLHF. The CDR3 bases are TGTGCCAGCAGCCCCTTGGGGGGGAATTCACCCCTCCACTTT.

The chain joins TRBV28 to TRBJ1-2, with D perhaps matching TRBD1 (5 bases). The V end lost 3 bases, the J end lost 5 bases, and 16 bases lay between the germline ends. The V gene's germline CDR1 is MDHEN and CDR2 SYDVKM. The CDR3 loop spans 15 amino acids. The CDR3 coding sequence is TGTGCCAGCAGTTTGGTCGCAGGGCCGCCATATGGCTACACCTTC. This codes for CASSLVAGPPYGYTF.

For this clone: Different DNA sequences within this sample yield the same CDR3. The genes are TRBV10-3 and TRBJ1-5, with no clear D. Germline V gene data show CDR1 as ENHRY and CDR2 as SYGVKD. CDR3 length equals 13 residues. V lost 0 bases and J lost 5, with 5 bases in between. The CDR3 region is CAISESGDQPQHF. In DNA form, the CDR3 reads TGTGCCATCAGTGAGTCCGGGGATCAGCCCCAGCATTTT.

This clone showed up just once. V usage is TRBV5-4 and J usage is TRBJ2-7; possible D gene TRBD1, 6 bases. CDR1 and CDR2 (germline): SGHNT, YYREEE (reference sequence). Trimming cost V 3 bases and J 1 base, with 17 bases left between them. CDR3 length: 16 amino acids. The CDR3, as DNA: TGTGCCAGCAGCTCAGACCGCGGACAGTTATCCTACGAGCAGTACTTC. Its translation: CASSSDRGQLSYEQYF.

A few counts support this clone. The chain links TRBV19 to TRBJ1-2; 11 bases map to TRBD1. Germline V gives CDR1 LNHDA, CDR2 SQIVND (reference sequence). The J segment lost 2 bases and the V segment lost 6 bases, leaving 2 bases of the junction unmatched. The CDR3 runs 14 residues. The CDR3 bases are TGTGCCAGTAGCGGACAGGGGGCGAACTATGGCTACACCTTC. Its translation is CASSGQGANYGYTF.